This TCR beta chain was captured by sequencing in a study of T cell responses to AZD1222 COVID-19 vaccine. Regarding the study as a whole: Dominant at 160-218 and 743-854, vaccine-associated CD4 TCRs also spanned spike.

CDR1 and CDR2 from the germline V gene are LGHNA and YNFKEQ. V lost 3 bases, J lost 8 bases, and 18 bases stayed unmatched. The CDR3 sequence is 18 residues long. The assay was immunoSEQ multiplex PCR, and TCRdb's table has in-frame clones only and misses some. This sample has 50,000 to 65,000 clones; 87% occur once, and the top ten carry roughly 3%. The count of this clone is one. Antigen: not known. Sequences were derived from peripheral blood, sampled 28 days after the second AZD1222 dose. The chain links TRBV4-2 to TRBJ2-1, with 8 bases that match TRBD2. The sequence derives from an adult who received the AZD1222 COVID-19 vaccine. CDR3 protein: CASSQSTAGGLIEDEQFF. Here the CDR3 DNA reads TGTGCCAGCAGCCAGTCCACCGCGGGAGGCCTAATTGAGGATGAGCAGTTCTTC.